This T cell receptor beta chain derives from a study of Ad26.COV2.S vaccination and SARS-CoV-2 variants. Study details: Donor joined the COV1001 Ad26.COV2.S trial arm. Each vaccinee took Ad26.COV2.S intramuscularly, once or twice 56 days apart.

V lost 1 base to trimming and J lost 6 bases, with 7 bases between them. In germline, CDR1 is SGHTA, CDR2 FQGNSA. This CDR3 comprises 13 residues. Treatment indicated: some 20 received Ad26.COV2.S at low or high dose, single or two shots; five or six received placebo; per-sample allocation not given. Samples analyzed were those drawn on day 63 after the first vaccine or placebo injection. An adult donor aged 18-55 years was enrolled in Boston. Profiling relied on immunoSEQ multiplex PCR, and the TCRdb table lists in-frame clones only, not all of them. The profile shows about 680,000 clones, more than 80% of them singletons. Study-wide results and limits: Placebo recipients showed lower spike-specific TCR breadth than vaccinees.

This clone has just one count. Its target is unknown. The TCR originated in a person between 18 and 65 years old who received the Ad26.COV2.S COVID-19 vaccine or a placebo. The rearrangement links TRBV7-2 to TRBJ2-1, with D possibly being TRBD2 (6 bases). The starting material was peripheral blood, obtained in a trial of Ad26.COV2.S vaccine versus placebo. Here the CDR3 DNA reads TGTGCCAGCAGCTTAGGCGGGATCAATGAGCAGTTCTTC. Protein product: CASSLGGINEQFF. Full variable domain (remainder filled in from reference TRBV7-2 and TRBJ2-1): GAGVSQSPSNKVTEKGKDVELRCDPISGHTALYWYRQSLGQGLEFLIYFQGNSAPDKSGLPSDRFSAERTGGSVSTLTIQRTQQEDSAVYLCASSLGGINEQFFGPGTRLTVL.